What follows are 18 T cell receptor beta chains derived from one specimen sequenced in a study of blood T cell repertoires in COVID-19 (dated by TCRdb to the early 2020s). Preparation of the library involved the immunoSEQ multiplex PCR assay. TCRdb's version of the immuneACCESS table is confined to in-frame rearrangements and falls short of the full clone set. An unresolved V gene accounts for under half of the shortfall where checked; the remainder is of unknown origin. For this sample the table gives approximately 72,000 clones, of which roughly nine tenths were detected only once. 10% to 15% of the sample is held by the ten biggest clonotypes. Source material: peripheral blood. These receptors were collected from a woman in her fifties or sixties with acute or convalescent COVID-19.

The gene calls are TRBV24-1 and TRBJ1-4, with TRBD1 as a possible D gene (5 bases). This CDR3 has 15 amino acids. Trimming left V 3 bases short and J 5 bases short, with 12 bases between. The germline CDR1 and CDR2 sequences are KGHDR and SFDVKD. The CDR3 loop is CATSDGGISNEKLFF. Here the CDR3 DNA reads TGTGCCACCAGTGATGGGGGGATCTCCAATGAAAAACTGTTTTTT.

The V call is TRBV5-1, the J call TRBJ2-4, with 12 bases that match TRBD2. Per germline, CDR1 SGHRS and CDR2 YFSETQ. Trimming removed 4 bases from V and 3 bases from J; junction bases left unmatched: 8. The CDR3 has 17 residues. The DNA of the CDR3 is TGCGCCAGCAGCCGGACTAGCGGGGAAGCATACAAAAACATTCAGTACTTC. Amino acids: CASSRTSGEAYKNIQYF.

This clone occurred a few times. The rearrangement uses TRBV28 and TRBJ2-5; TRBD2 agrees at 9 bases. Germline V lookup: CDR1 MDHEN, CDR2 SYDVKM. CDR3 length: 15 residues. Losses at the gene ends were 5 bases for V and 3 bases for J; bases not matched to a gene: 7. The CDR3, as DNA: TGTGCCAGCAGTCTGCTAGCGGGGAGGGAAGAGACCCAGTACTTC. Translating it yields CASSLLAGREETQYF.

The chain joins TRBV19 to TRBJ1-5; weak D call: TRBD1 (6 bases). Germline values: CDR1 LNHDA, CDR2 SQIVND (reference sequence). The CDR3 runs to 14 residues. V dropped 5 bases and J dropped 6 bases, with 14 bases sitting between them. The CDR3 loop is CASSETGESQPQHF. CDR3 bases: TGTGCCAGTAGTGAGACAGGAGAGAGTCAGCCCCAGCATTTT.

The chain joins TRBV18 to TRBJ1-1; D is possibly TRBD1 (5 bases). V was trimmed by 3 bases and J by 3 bases, leaving 8 bases between them. The CDR3 runs 13 residues. From germline, CDR1 is KGHSH and CDR2 LQKENI. The CDR3 bases are TGTGCCAGCTCACCTACGGGGGACACTGAAGCTTTCTTT. Translating gives CASSPTGDTEAFF. The whole variable domain, remainder taken from reference TRBV18 and TRBJ1-1, is NAGVMQNPRHLVRRRGQEARLRCSPMKGHSHVYWYRQLPEEGLKFMVYLQKENIIDESGMPKERFSAEFPKEGPSILRIQQVVRGDSAAYFCASSPTGDTEAFFGQGTRLTVV.

This rearrangement joins TRBV10-3 to TRBJ2-1, with 14 positions matching TRBD2. The ends lost 0 bases at V and 9 bases at J; junction bases unmatched: 4. Looked up from germline, CDR1 is ENHRY and CDR2 is SYGVKD. This CDR3 comprises 16 residues. The CDR3 DNA is TGTGCCATCAGTGAGTCGACTAGCGGGGGGGCCAGTGAGCAGTTCTTC. Translating gives CAISESTSGGASEQFF.

The chain uses TRBV7-9 and TRBJ2-2; the match to TRBD2 covers 8 bases. The CDR3 covers 15 residues. Unmatched junction bases numbered 9, after V lost 5 bases and J lost 7 bases. Germline assignment: CDR1 SEHNR and CDR2 FQNEAQ (reference sequence). This chain's CDR3 is CASSPGGRLDGELFF. The CDR3 bases are TGTGCCAGCAGCCCGGGGGGGCGTCTCGACGGGGAGCTGTTTTTT. The full variable domain, with the rest looked up from reference TRBV7-9 and TRBJ2-2, is DTGVSQNPRHKITKRGQNVTFRCDPISEHNRLYWYRQTLGQGPEFLTYFQNEAQLEKSRLLSDRFSAERPKGSFSTLEIQRTEQGDSAMYLCASSPGGRLDGELFFGEGSRLTVL.

This chain links TRBV18 with TRBJ2-7; 10 bases agree with TRBD1. CDR3 length equals 14 residues. The V segment lost 6 bases and the J segment 2 bases; nucleotides outside the gene matches: 4. Germline values: CDR1 KGHSH, CDR2 LQKENI. The CDR3 region has the DNA TGTGCCAGCTCGCTAGGGACAGGGGCCTACGAGCAGTACTTC. As protein: CASSLGTGAYEQYF.

This sequence joins TRBV3-1 (or the pseudogene TRBV3-2) and TRBJ2-2, with TRBD1 as a possible D gene (6 bases). V was clipped by 8 bases and J by 6 bases, with 7 bases between them. This CDR3 has 11 amino acids. Germline V CDR1 and CDR2: LGHDT, YNNKEL (reference sequence). In DNA form, the CDR3 reads TGTGCCAGCCGGACAGCCGGGGAGCTGTTTTTT. The encoded protein is CASRTAGELFF.

This chain connects TRBV19 to TRBJ2-2; 7 nucleotides match TRBD1. Germline assignment: CDR1 LNHDA and CDR2 SQIVND (reference sequence). This CDR3 is built from 15 residues. Trimming at V came to 4 bases and at J to 1 base, leaving 3 bases not matched to a gene. The CDR3 sequence is CASSTGTVNTGELFF. The CDR3 bases are TGTGCCAGTAGTACCGGGACAGTGAACACCGGGGAGCTGTTTTTT.

The J gene is TRBJ1-1, the V gene TRBV5-1; no reliable D call. V dropped 4 bases and J dropped 4 bases, with 17 bases sitting between them. CDR3 length equals 15 residues. The V gene's germline CDR1 is SGHRS and CDR2 YFSETQ. The DNA for the CDR3 is TGCGCCAGCAGCCCCGGTCATGGTTTTAGCACTGAAGCTTTCTTT. Translated: CASSPGHGFSTEAFF.

V is TRBV5-5 and J is TRBJ1-1; D remains ambiguous. Trimming pared 0 bases from V and 3 bases from J, leaving 6 bases between. The CDR3 is 13 residues long. Germline-derived CDR1 and CDR2 are SGHKS and YYEKEE (reference sequence). This CDR3 is CASSLESHTEAFF. CDR3 bases: TGTGCCAGCAGCTTGGAGAGTCACACTGAAGCTTTCTTT.

This chain uses TRBV19 with TRBJ2-7; D is unresolved. This CDR3 spans 14 amino acids. Trimming took 3 bases from V and 0 from J, leaving 9 bases between them. CDR1 is LNHDA, CDR2 SQIVND, per germline (reference sequence). For the CDR3, the DNA is TGTGCCAGTAGTATCCGGGTCTCCTCCTACGAGCAGTACTTC. Residues: CASSIRVSSYEQYF. Looking up the rest from reference TRBV19 and TRBJ2-7 gives the full variable domain: DGGITQSPKYLFRKEGQNVTLSCEQNLNHDAMYWYRQDPGQGLRLIYYSQIVNDFQKGDIAEGYSVSREKKESFPLTVTSAQKNPTAFYLCASSIRVSSYEQYFGPGTRLTVT.

The chain uses TRBV9 and TRBJ1-3; 9 nucleotides agree with TRBD1. The CDR3 is 16 residues long. V dropped 3 bases and J dropped 0; count of bases not matched to a gene: 4. Germline-derived CDR1 and CDR2 are SGDLS and YYNGEE. CDR3 residues: CASSAIQGASGNTIYF. DNA of the CDR3: TGTGCCAGCAGCGCCATACAGGGGGCCTCTGGAAACACCATATATTTT.

The chain joins TRBV5-5 to TRBJ2-1; tentative D call: TRBD2 (6 bases). The germline V gene encodes CDR1 SGHKS and CDR2 YYEKEE (reference sequence). The CDR3 runs 13 residues. With 0 bases removed from V and 8 bases from J, the gap between germline ends came to 9 bases. CDR3 protein: CASSLVPSDEQFF. In nucleotides, the CDR3 is TGTGCCAGCAGCTTGGTCCCTAGCGATGAGCAGTTCTTC.

The gene calls are TRBV7-9 and TRBJ1-1; D not resolved. This CDR3 region has 13 residues. CDR1 is SEHNR, CDR2 FQNEAQ, per germline (reference sequence). V dropped 10 bases and J dropped 1 base, with 13 bases sitting between them. This CDR3 is CAIQLIQNTEAFF. The CDR3 bases are TGTGCCATCCAACTTATCCAGAACACTGAAGCTTTCTTT.

This clone occurred once. The chain has TRBV6-5 and TRBJ1-6; D is unresolved. With 7 bases removed from V and 12 bases from J, the gap between germline ends came to 16 bases. In germline, CDR1 is MNHEY, CDR2 SVGAGI. The CDR3 loop spans 13 amino acids. The CDR3 loop reads CASKEGRPQPLHF. CDR3 DNA: TGTGCCAGCAAGGAAGGGAGGCCCCAACCCCTCCACTTT.

CDR3 nucleotide sequence: TGTGCCAGCAGCCCGGACCCCTTGGGACAGTTATCCTACGAGCAGTACTTC. As protein: CASSPDPLGQLSYEQYF. This chain joins TRBV7-9 and TRBJ2-7, with TRBD1 identical over 7 bases. From germline, CDR1 is SEHNR and CDR2 FQNEAQ (reference sequence). This CDR3 region has 17 residues. The ends lost 5 bases at V and 1 base at J; junction bases unmatched: 14. The whole variable domain, remainder taken from reference TRBV7-9 and TRBJ2-7, is DTGVSQNPRHKITKRGQNVTFRCDPISEHNRLYWYRQTLGQGPEFLTYFQNEAQLEKSRLLSDRFSAERPKGSFSTLEIQRTEQGDSAMYLCASSPDPLGQLSYEQYFGPGTRLTVT.